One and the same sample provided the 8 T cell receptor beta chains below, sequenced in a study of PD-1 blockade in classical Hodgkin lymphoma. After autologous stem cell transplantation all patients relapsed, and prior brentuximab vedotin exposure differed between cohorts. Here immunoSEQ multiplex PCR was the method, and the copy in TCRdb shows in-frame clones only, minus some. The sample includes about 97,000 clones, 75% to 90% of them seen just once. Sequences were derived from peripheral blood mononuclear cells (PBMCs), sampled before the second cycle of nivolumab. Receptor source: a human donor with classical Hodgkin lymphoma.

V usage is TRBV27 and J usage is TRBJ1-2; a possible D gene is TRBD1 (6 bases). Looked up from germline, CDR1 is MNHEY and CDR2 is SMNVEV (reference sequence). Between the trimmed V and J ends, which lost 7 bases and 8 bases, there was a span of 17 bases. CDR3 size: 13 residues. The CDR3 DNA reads TGTGCCAGCACCCTCCAGGCCGGGGGCGGCTACACCTTC. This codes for CASTLQAGGGYTF.

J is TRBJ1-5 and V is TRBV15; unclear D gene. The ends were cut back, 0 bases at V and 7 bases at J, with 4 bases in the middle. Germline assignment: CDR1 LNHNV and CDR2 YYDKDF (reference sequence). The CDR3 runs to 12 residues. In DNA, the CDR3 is TGTGCCACCAGCAGAGATACCCAGCCCCAGCATTTT. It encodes CATSRDTQPQHF. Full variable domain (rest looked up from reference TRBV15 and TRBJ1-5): DAMVIQNPRYQVTQFGKPVTLSCSQTLNHNVMYWYQQKSSQAPKLLFHYYDKDFNNEADTPDNFQSRRPNTSFCFLDIRSPGLGDTAMYLCATSRDTQPQHFGDGTRLSIL.

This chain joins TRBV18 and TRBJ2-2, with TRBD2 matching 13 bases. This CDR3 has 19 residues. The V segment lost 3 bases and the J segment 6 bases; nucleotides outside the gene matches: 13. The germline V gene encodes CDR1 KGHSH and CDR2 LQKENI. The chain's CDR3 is CASSPQGLAGVPRSGELFF. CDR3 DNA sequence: TGTGCCAGCTCACCCCAAGGACTAGCGGGGGTTCCTAGGTCCGGGGAGCTGTTTTTT.

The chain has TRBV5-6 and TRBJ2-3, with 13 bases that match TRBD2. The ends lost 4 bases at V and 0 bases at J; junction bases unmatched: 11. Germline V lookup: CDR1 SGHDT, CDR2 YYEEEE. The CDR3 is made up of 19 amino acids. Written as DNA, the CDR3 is TGTGCCAGCAGCCCCTCCGGACTAGCGGGGGTAGCTAGCACAGATACGCAGTATTTT. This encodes CASSPSGLAGVASTDTQYF.

The CDR3 sequence is CASSLTGRGAPYEQYF. The CDR3 nucleotides are TGTGCCAGCAGCTTAACCGGGAGGGGAGCCCCCTACGAGCAGTACTTC. The chain employs TRBV11-2 and TRBJ2-7; the match to TRBD2 covers 8 bases. Trimming removed 2 bases from V and 2 bases from J; junction bases left unmatched: 8. This CDR3 contains 16 residues. Germline CDR1 and CDR2: SGHAT and FQNNGV.

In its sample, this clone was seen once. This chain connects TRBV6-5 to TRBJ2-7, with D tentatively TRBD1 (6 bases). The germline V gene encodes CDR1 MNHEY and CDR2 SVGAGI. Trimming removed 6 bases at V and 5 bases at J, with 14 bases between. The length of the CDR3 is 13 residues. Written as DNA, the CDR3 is TGTGCCAGCAGCCGAGGACAGTTCAACGAGCAGTACTTC. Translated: CASSRGQFNEQYF.

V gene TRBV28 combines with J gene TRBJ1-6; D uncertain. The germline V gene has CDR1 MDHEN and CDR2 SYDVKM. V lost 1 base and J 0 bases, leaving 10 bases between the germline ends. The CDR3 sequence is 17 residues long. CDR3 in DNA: TGTGCCAGCAGTTTATTAAGGCGAAGCTCCTATAATTCACCCCTCCACTTT. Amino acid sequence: CASSLLRRSSYNSPLHF.

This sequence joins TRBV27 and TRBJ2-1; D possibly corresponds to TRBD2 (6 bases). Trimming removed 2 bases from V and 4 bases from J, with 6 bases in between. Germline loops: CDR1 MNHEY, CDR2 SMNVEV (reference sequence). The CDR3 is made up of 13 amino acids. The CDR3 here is CASSLGGYNEQFF. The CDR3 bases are TGTGCCAGCAGTTTAGGGGGGTACAATGAGCAGTTCTTC.